This T cell receptor beta chain was sequenced in a study of T-cell memory formation after mild COVID-19. As for the study in general: Clustering of TCRs was largely donor specific.

From germline, CDR1 is MNHNY and CDR2 SVGAGI (reference sequence). V gave up 6 bases and J gave up 3 bases, with 17 bases separating them. This CDR3 is 15 amino acids long. Points from the study as a whole: The CD4+ clones that contracted clustered mainly within CM and EM, and the CD8+ clones concentrated in EMRA. Pre-infection memory contained some responding clones, which suggested that cross-reactive memory had joined.

This clonotype was picked up a small number of times. Its specificity is unknown. TCR alpha and TCR beta cDNA libraries carrying sample barcodes and UMIs were produced by 5'RACE using constant-segment primers. TCRdb used MiXCR to reprocess the 5' RACE reads, holding one entry per CDR3 protein. The sample has about 100,000 distinct CDR3 sequences, 15% to 20% seen once. Source material: PBMCs or a T cell subset sorted from them (not recorded which). This receptor was identified in a man younger than 35 who had mild COVID-19 (a few samples of this study predate the infection). Cell type and time point are not known. V is TRBV6-6 and J is TRBJ1-2, with D possibly TRBD1 on 5 matching bases. CDR3 sequence reads: CASRPGRRGDYGYTF. In DNA, the CDR3 is TGTGCCAGCAGACCGGGACGCCGAGGGGACTATGGCTACACCTTC.